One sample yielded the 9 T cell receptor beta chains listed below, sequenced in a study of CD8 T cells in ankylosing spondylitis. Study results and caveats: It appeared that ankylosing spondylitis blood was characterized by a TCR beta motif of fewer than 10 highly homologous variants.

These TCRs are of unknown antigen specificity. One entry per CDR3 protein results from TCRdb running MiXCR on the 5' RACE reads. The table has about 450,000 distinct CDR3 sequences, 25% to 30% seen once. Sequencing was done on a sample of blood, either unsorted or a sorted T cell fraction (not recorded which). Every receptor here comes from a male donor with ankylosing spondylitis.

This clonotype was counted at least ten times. The CDR3 loop is CASSLAPGQGSYNEQFF. The CDR3 nucleotides read TGTGCCAGCAGCTTGGCCCCGGGTCAGGGTTCCTACAATGAGCAGTTCTTC. The rearrangement links TRBV5-5 to TRBJ2-1, with TRBD1 as a possible D gene (5 bases). The CDR3 is 17 amino acids. Per germline, CDR1 SGHKS and CDR2 YYEKEE (reference sequence). Trimming removed 0 bases from V and 1 base from J, with 14 bases in between.

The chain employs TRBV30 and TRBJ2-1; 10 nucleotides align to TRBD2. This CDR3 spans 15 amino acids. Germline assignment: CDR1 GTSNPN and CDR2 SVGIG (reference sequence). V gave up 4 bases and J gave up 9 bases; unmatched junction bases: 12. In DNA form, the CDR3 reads TGTGCCTGGACTCTTGGAAGCGGGAGGGCCGCTGAGCAGTTCTTC. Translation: CAWTLGSGRAAEQFF.

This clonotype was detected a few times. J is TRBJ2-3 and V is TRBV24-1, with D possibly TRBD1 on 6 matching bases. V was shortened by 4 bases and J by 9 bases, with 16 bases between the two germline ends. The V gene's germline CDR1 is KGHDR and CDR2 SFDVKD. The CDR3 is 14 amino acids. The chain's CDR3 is CATSDRRQVRTQYF. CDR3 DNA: TGTGCCACCAGTGACCGACGACAGGTGCGAACGCAGTATTTT.

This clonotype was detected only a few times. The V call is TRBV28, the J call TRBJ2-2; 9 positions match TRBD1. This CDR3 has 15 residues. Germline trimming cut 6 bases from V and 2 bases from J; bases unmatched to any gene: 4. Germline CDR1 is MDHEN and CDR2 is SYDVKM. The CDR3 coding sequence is TGTGCCAGCAGGCCGACAGGGGGTAACACCGGGGAGCTGTTTTTT. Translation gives CASRPTGGNTGELFF.

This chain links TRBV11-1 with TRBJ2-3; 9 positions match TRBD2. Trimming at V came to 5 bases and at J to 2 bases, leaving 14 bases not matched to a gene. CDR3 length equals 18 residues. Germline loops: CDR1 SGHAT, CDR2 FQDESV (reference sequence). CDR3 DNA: TGTGCCAGCAGCCGCGGGGGCGGGACTAGCAGACACACAGATACGCAGTATTTT. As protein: CASSRGGGTSRHTDTQYF.

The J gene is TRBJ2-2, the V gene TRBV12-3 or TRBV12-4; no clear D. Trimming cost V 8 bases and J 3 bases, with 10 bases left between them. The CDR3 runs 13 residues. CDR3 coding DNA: TGTGCCAGCGCTCCCACGGACACCGGGGAGCTGTTTTTT. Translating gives CASAPTDTGELFF.

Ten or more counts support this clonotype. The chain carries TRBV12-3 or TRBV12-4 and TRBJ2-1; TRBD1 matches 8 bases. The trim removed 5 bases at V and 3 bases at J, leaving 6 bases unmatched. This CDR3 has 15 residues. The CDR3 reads CASSPRTGNYNEQFF. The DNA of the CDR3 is TGTGCCAGCAGTCCCCGGACAGGGAACTACAATGAGCAGTTCTTC.

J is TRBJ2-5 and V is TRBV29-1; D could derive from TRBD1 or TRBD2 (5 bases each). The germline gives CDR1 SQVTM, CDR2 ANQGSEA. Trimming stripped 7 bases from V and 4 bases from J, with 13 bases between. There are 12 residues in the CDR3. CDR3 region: CSAGAMAETQYF. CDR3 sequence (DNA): TGCAGCGCCGGGGCCATGGCAGAGACCCAGTACTTC. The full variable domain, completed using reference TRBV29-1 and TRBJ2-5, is SAVISQKPSRDICQRGTSLTIQCQVDSQVTMMFWYRQQPGQSLTLIATANQGSEATYESGFVIDKFPISRPNLTFSTLTVSNMSPEDSSIYLCSAGAMAETQYFGPGTRLLVL.

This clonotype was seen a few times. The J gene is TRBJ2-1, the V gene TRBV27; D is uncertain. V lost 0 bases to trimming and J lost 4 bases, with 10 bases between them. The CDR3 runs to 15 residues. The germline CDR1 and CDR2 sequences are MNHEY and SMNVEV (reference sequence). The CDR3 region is CASSLSPRSYNEQFF. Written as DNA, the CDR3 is TGTGCCAGCAGTTTATCCCCCCGCAGTTACAATGAGCAGTTCTTC.